The present T cell receptor beta chain was sequenced within a study of T-cell reconstitution after alpha-beta-depleted transplantation in children. V lost 5 bases and J lost 5; bases outside the gene matches: 4. The CDR3 runs to 13 residues. The germline V gene encodes CDR1 MDHEN and CDR2 SYDVKM. The authors prepared the TCRbeta library with unique molecular identifiers. TCRdb re-called the PCR reads through MiXCR, storing one row per CDR3 protein. The data show 44,000 or so distinct CDR3 sequences, around a tenth seen once. Broader study findings: Recipient T cells and thymic progenitors that survived were the source of the high TCRbeta diversity seen at day 60 in some patients. T-cell numbers and diversity, one year after transplant, stemmed largely from T cells that were newly produced. After transplant, at about two months, alpha-beta T cells were reportedly derived from several hundred expanded graft clones.

This clonotype has a count of ten or more. Antigen: not known. The TCR originated in a male patient aged 2-15 years who had a stem cell transplant for chronic granulomatous disease, so the T cells may come from the graft donor. This material consisted of PBMCs, mostly from graft donor cells, taken 60 days after TCRalphabeta/CD19-depleted stem cell transplant. The J gene is TRBJ2-7, the V gene TRBV28, with 9 positions matching TRBD1. The CDR3 loop is CASSTGGRNEQYF. The CDR3 DNA follows: TGTGCCAGCAGTACAGGGGGCAGAAACGAGCAGTACTTC. Drawing the rest from reference TRBV28 and TRBJ2-7, the complete variable domain is DVKVTQSSRYLVKRTGEKVFLECVQDMDHENMFWYRQDPGLGLRLIYFSYDVKMKEKGDIPEGYSVSREKKERFSLILESASTNQTSMYLCASSTGGRNEQYFGPGTRLTVT.